A single T cell receptor beta chain is shown here with its context. The table came from immunoSEQ multiplex PCR; TCRdb's copy has only in-frame clones and leaves some out. Counted here are some 180,000 clones, 80% occurring once; the ten biggest clones make up roughly 14%. The CDR3 extends over 18 amino acids. These data are taken from a study of blood T cell repertoires in COVID-19. The material sequenced was PBMCs or T cells enriched from blood (not recorded which). The chain combines TRBV21-1 with TRBJ2-3; the table's D call TRBD1 went unverified against the DNA. TRBV21-1 is termed a pseudogene. The receptor was derived from a man aged 60 to 69 who had been exposed to COVID-19. The CDR3 sequence: CASSKVSWTGKSTDTQYF. DNA of the CDR3: TGTGCCAGCAGCAAAGTTTCGTGGACAGGGAAGAGCACAGATACGCAGTATTTT.